Presented here are 32 T cell receptor beta chains from one specimen sequenced in a study of radiation and T cells in renal cell carcinoma. The time point is: baseline pretreatment blood. As for treatment: 15 Gy SBRT to primary tumor, nephrectomy 4 weeks later. Profiled with immunoSEQ multiplex PCR; TCRdb holds only in-frame clones, not every one. The sample contains 90,000 to 95,000 clones, 82% of which appear only once. This material consisted of blood, taken from a patient whose treatment included radiotherapy and nephrectomy. These receptors originate from a man aged 55-75 years with renal cell carcinoma.

The chain couples TRBV27 to TRBJ2-5; TRBD2 aligns across 11 bases. V shed 6 bases, J shed 5 bases, and the junction held 14 bases outside the gene matches. This CDR3 spans 17 amino acids. The germline gives CDR1 MNHEY, CDR2 SMNVEV (reference sequence). The CDR3 sequence: CASRPRLAGIERETQYF. DNA of the CDR3: TGTGCCAGCAGGCCAAGACTAGCGGGAATAGAGAGGGAGACCCAGTACTTC.

For the CDR3, the DNA is TGTGCCAGCAGTCATACGCGGGACAGGGGGCTAGAGACCCAGTACTTC. This gives the protein CASSHTRDRGLETQYF. The chain carries TRBV27 and TRBJ2-5; 12 positions agree with TRBD1. The V and J ends lost 5 bases and 4 bases, in that order; junction bases with no gene match: 8. CDR1 and CDR2 (germline): MNHEY, SMNVEV (reference sequence). This CDR3 has 16 amino acids.

This rearrangement joins TRBV4-2 to TRBJ1-5, with D unclear. Trimming pared 0 bases from V and 2 bases from J, leaving 14 bases between. The CDR3 length is 17 residues. Germline values: CDR1 LGHNA, CDR2 YNFKEQ. DNA for the CDR3: TGTGCCAGCAGCCAAGAGGGTACTCTGGGAGGCAATCAGCCCCAGCATTTT. Translation gives CASSQEGTLGGNQPQHF.

The chain joins TRBV30 to TRBJ1-4; D gene ambiguous. The V gene lost 0 bases and the J gene lost 0 bases, with 5 bases spanning the gap. The CDR3 runs to 14 residues. Germline lookup yields CDR1 GTSNPN and CDR2 SVGIG (reference sequence). CDR3 sequence reads: CAWSVGPTNEKLFF. CDR3 DNA sequence: TGTGCCTGGAGTGTAGGACCAACTAATGAAAAACTGTTTTTT.

This sequence joins TRBV15 and TRBJ2-1; 9 bases are a match to TRBD2. After removal of 6 bases from V and 6 bases from J, the junction contained 9 bases not matched to a gene. This CDR3 is built from 15 residues. Germline assignment: CDR1 LNHNV and CDR2 YYDKDF (reference sequence). CDR3 region: CATRHGLAGSNEQFF. CDR3 nucleotide sequence: TGTGCCACCAGGCATGGGCTAGCGGGATCCAATGAGCAGTTCTTC.

The CDR3, as DNA: TGTGCCAGTAGTATAACAGGGACCAATGAGCAGTTCTTC. Translated, it gives CASSITGTNEQFF. The genes are TRBV19 and TRBJ2-1; TRBD1 might be the D (6 bases). The CDR3 loop spans 13 amino acids. The germline V gene has CDR1 LNHDA and CDR2 SQIVND (reference sequence). Trimming took 2 bases from V and 6 from J, leaving 8 bases between them.

The table lists this clone with a few counts. The rearrangement uses TRBV5-4 and TRBJ2-7; 16 positions match TRBD2. Germline V gene data show CDR1 as SGHNT and CDR2 as YYREEE (reference sequence). With V trimmed by 4 bases and J by 6 bases, 4 bases remained unmatched. CDR3 length equals 15 residues. The CDR3 nucleotides read TGTGCCAGCAGCCCGGGACTAGCGGGAGGGGTCGAGCAGTACTTC. Protein product: CASSPGLAGGVEQYF.

This clone was seen only once. This chain connects TRBV6-5 to TRBJ2-1, with 7 nucleotides matching TRBD1. The CDR3 has 15 amino acids. The germline CDR1 and CDR2 sequences are MNHEY and SVGAGI. Trimming removed 8 bases from V and 0 bases from J; junction bases left unmatched: 7. The DNA for the CDR3 is TGTGCCAGCTCCAGGGGGACGCTCTCCTACAATGAGCAGTTCTTC. Translated: CASSRGTLSYNEQFF.

This clone was detected only once. The genes are TRBV7-8 and TRBJ2-4; 12 bases match TRBD2. The V gene's germline CDR1 is SGHVS and CDR2 FQNEAQ. CDR3 length: 18 residues. V lost 2 bases to trimming and J lost 1 base; unmatched junction nucleotides: 6. DNA for the CDR3: TGTGCCAGCAGCTTAAGGCTAGCGGGAGGGTCCGCCAAAAACATTCAGTACTTC. Translating gives CASSLRLAGGSAKNIQYF.

Turning to this clone: At one of its ends the junction is not consistent with the germline gene, which may arise from a read error. This rearrangement joins TRBV29-1 to TRBJ2-7; no clear D. CDR1 SQVTM and CDR2 ANQGSEA come from the germline V gene. CDR3 length: 11 residues. CDR3 sequence reads: CSVVLAYEQCF. DNA of the CDR3: TGCAGCGTTGTCCTTGCCTACGAGCAGTGCTTC.

The chain couples TRBV4-3 to TRBJ1-2, with TRBD1 identical over 8 bases. V shed 0 bases, J shed 2 bases, and the junction held 5 bases outside the gene matches. The CDR3 has 16 amino acids. The germline V gene encodes CDR1 LGHNA and CDR2 YSLEER. CDR3 sequence reads: CASSQEVTGGNYGYTF. The CDR3 DNA reads TGCGCCAGCAGCCAAGAAGTCACAGGGGGGAACTATGGCTACACCTTC.

In its sample, this clone was seen a few times. This chain uses TRBV7-6 with TRBJ2-1; TRBD1 matches at 9 bases. Germline values: CDR1 SGHVS, CDR2 FNYEAQ. This CDR3 comprises 15 residues. J lost 4 bases, V lost 5 bases, and 6 bases had no gene match. This chain's CDR3 is CASSTGTGIYNEQFF. The CDR3 bases are TGTGCCAGCAGCACAGGGACAGGGATATACAATGAGCAGTTCTTC.

CDR3 residues: CASTGGLADFTAYEQFF. CDR3 in DNA: TGTGCCAGCACCGGAGGACTAGCGGATTTTACAGCATATGAGCAGTTCTTC. The rearrangement links TRBV7-9 to TRBJ2-1; 10 bases are a match to TRBD2. The CDR3 is 17 residues long. Trimming removed 7 bases from V and 8 bases from J; junction bases left unmatched: 17. From germline, CDR1 is SEHNR and CDR2 FQNEAQ (reference sequence).

This clone was seen once. V is TRBV7-2 and J is TRBJ1-2; 8 nucleotides match TRBD1. The junction had 7 bases not matched to a gene; V was cut back by 1 base and J by 9 bases. From germline, CDR1 is SGHTA and CDR2 FQGNSA. The CDR3 consists of 14 residues. For the CDR3, the DNA is TGTGCCAGCAGCTTAGACCGGGACAGGTTCAGCTACACCTTC. Its translation is CASSLDRDRFSYTF.

This clone was counted a few times. This sequence joins TRBV5-6 and TRBJ2-7; TRBD1 aligns across 8 bases. Trimming removed 4 bases from V and 5 bases from J; junction bases left unmatched: 5. CDR3 length: 13 residues. From germline, CDR1 is SGHDT and CDR2 YYEEEE. The CDR3 spells CASSVDRVDEQYF. The DNA of the CDR3 is TGTGCCAGCAGCGTGGACAGGGTGGACGAGCAGTACTTC.

The chain recombines TRBV4-1 with TRBJ1-3; no definite D call. The V gene's germline CDR1 is MGHRA and CDR2 YSYEKL. The CDR3 loop spans 15 amino acids. Between the trimmed V and J ends, which lost 5 bases and 0 bases, there was a span of 11 bases. CDR3: CASSFLIDSGNTIYF. In DNA form, the CDR3 reads TGCGCCAGCAGCTTTCTCATCGACTCTGGAAACACCATATATTTT.

The V and J genes are TRBV19 and TRBJ2-3; D gene ambiguous. This CDR3 has 14 residues. The V gene lost 0 bases and the J gene lost 0 bases, with 4 bases spanning the gap. CDR1 and CDR2 from the germline V gene are LNHDA and SQIVND (reference sequence). CDR3 region: CASSIDRSTDTQYF. CDR3 nucleotide sequence: TGTGCCAGTAGTATAGACAGGAGCACAGATACGCAGTATTTT.

The V call is TRBV5-1, the J call TRBJ2-5; D not resolved. CDR3 length equals 15 residues. The germline CDR1 and CDR2 sequences are SGHRS and YFSETQ. The V and J ends lost 4 bases and 2 bases respectively, with 15 bases between them. The CDR3 sequence is CASSPARGPQETQYF. CDR3 in DNA: TGCGCCAGCAGCCCGGCAAGAGGCCCTCAAGAGACCCAGTACTTC.

This rearrangement joins TRBV19 to TRBJ1-1; D possibly corresponds to TRBD1 (5 bases). The CDR3 covers 12 residues. V was trimmed by 3 bases and J by 4 bases, leaving 6 bases between them. Germline V gene data show CDR1 as LNHDA and CDR2 as SQIVND (reference sequence). CDR3 loop: CASSMGRTEAFF. In nucleotides, the CDR3 is TGTGCCAGTAGTATGGGGCGCACTGAAGCTTTCTTT. The variable domain in full, completed from reference TRBV19 and TRBJ1-1, reads DGGITQSPKYLFRKEGQNVTLSCEQNLNHDAMYWYRQDPGQGLRLIYYSQIVNDFQKGDIAEGYSVSREKKESFPLTVTSAQKNPTAFYLCASSMGRTEAFFGQGTRLTVV.

V gene TRBV4-1 combines with J gene TRBJ2-7; possible D gene TRBD1, 5 bases. The CDR3 totals 15 residues. Germline V gene lookup returns CDR1 MGHRA and CDR2 YSYEKL. Trimming left V 2 bases short and J 2 bases short, with 13 bases between. DNA of the CDR3: TGCGCCAGCAGCCAATATCGGCCAGGGACCTACGAGCAGTACTTC. Its protein is CASSQYRPGTYEQYF.

The chain's CDR3 is CASSLAGELFF. The CDR3 region has the DNA TGTGCCAGCAGTCTTGCCGGGGAGCTGTTTTTT. This chain uses TRBV6-5 with TRBJ2-2, with D uncertain. CDR1 is MNHEY and CDR2 is SVGAGI in the germline V gene. The CDR3 covers 11 residues. V was clipped by 5 bases and J by 6 bases, with 4 bases between them.

The chain links TRBV7-9 to TRBJ2-3; 10 positions agree with TRBD2. Germline V gene sequence: CDR1 SEHNR, CDR2 FQNEAQ (reference sequence). The CDR3 extends over 15 amino acids. The V and J ends lost 5 bases and 2 bases, in that order; junction bases with no gene match: 4. The CDR3, as DNA: TGTGCCAGCAGCCCAGCGGGAGGGATCACAGATACGCAGTATTTT. Translating gives CASSPAGGITDTQYF. The full variable domain, completed using reference TRBV7-9 and TRBJ2-3, is DTGVSQNPRHKITKRGQNVTFRCDPISEHNRLYWYRQTLGQGPEFLTYFQNEAQLEKSRLLSDRFSAERPKGSFSTLEIQRTEQGDSAMYLCASSPAGGITDTQYFGPGTRLTVL.

This chain links TRBV18 with TRBJ1-3; TRBD1 is a possible D gene (6 bases). V was trimmed by 3 bases and J by 0 bases, leaving 12 bases between them. This CDR3 is built from 16 residues. Germline V lookup: CDR1 KGHSH, CDR2 LQKENI. Here the CDR3 DNA reads TGTGCCAGCTCACCGAACACAGGGTCCTCTGGAAACACCATATATTTT. Residues: CASSPNTGSSGNTIYF.

J is TRBJ1-2 and V is TRBV6-1; 9 bases are shared with TRBD1. Per the germline V gene, CDR1 is MNHNS and CDR2 is SASEGT. V was pared by 3 bases and J by 4 bases, with 3 bases of the junction left unmatched. The CDR3 consists of 14 residues. The CDR3 reads CASSDWTGVYGYTF. CDR3 nucleotides: TGTGCCAGCAGTGACTGGACAGGGGTCTATGGCTACACCTTC.

This chain connects TRBV9 to TRBJ2-2, with TRBD1 identical over 10 bases. The CDR3 length is 15 residues. The V and J ends lost 0 bases and 6 bases, in that order; junction bases with no gene match: 2. Germline V gene sequence: CDR1 SGDLS, CDR2 YYNGEE. CDR3 residues: CASSVEGTGAGELFF. CDR3 nucleotide sequence: TGTGCCAGCAGCGTAGAGGGGACAGGGGCCGGGGAGCTGTTTTTT.

This clone has a handful of counts. The rearrangement links TRBV10-1 to TRBJ1-5; no clear D. Germline V gene lookup returns CDR1 WNHNN and CDR2 SYGVQD (reference sequence). The CDR3 is made up of 13 amino acids. V dropped 2 bases and J dropped 3 bases, with 5 bases sitting between them. In nucleotides, the CDR3 is TGCGCCAGCAGTGAGACGATCAATCAGCCCCAGCATTTT. Encoded protein: CASSETINQPQHF.

V gene TRBV5-1 combines with J gene TRBJ2-2; weak D call: TRBD2 (5 bases). Trimming removed 4 bases from V and 7 bases from J, with 14 bases in between. This CDR3 comprises 14 residues. CDR1 SGHRS and CDR2 YFSETQ come from the germline V gene. CDR3 nucleotide sequence: TGCGCCAGCAGCCCCCCTGAAAGCGGCGGGGAGCTGTTTTTT. It codes for CASSPPESGGELFF. The whole variable domain, filled in from reference TRBV5-1 and TRBJ2-2, reads KAGVTQTPRYLIKTRGQQVTLSCSPISGHRSVSWYQQTPGQGLQFLFEYFSETQRNKGNFPGRFSGRQFSNSRSEMNVSTLELGDSALYLCASSPPESGGELFFGEGSRLTVL.

J is TRBJ1-1 and V is TRBV28; no firm D call. There are 13 residues in the CDR3. Trimming removed 5 bases at V and 5 bases at J, with 12 bases between. Per germline, CDR1 MDHEN and CDR2 SYDVKM. The CDR3 is CASSRPRGTEAFF. DNA for the CDR3: TGTGCCAGCAGTCGACCGAGAGGGACTGAAGCTTTCTTT.

The chain couples TRBV4-1 to TRBJ2-1; TRBD2 agrees at 14 bases. With 0 bases clipped from V and 2 bases from J, the junction kept 3 bases outside the gene matches. The germline V gene encodes CDR1 MGHRA and CDR2 YSYEKL. The CDR3 has 18 residues. Here the CDR3 reads CASSQETSGRVTYNEQFF. CDR3 DNA sequence: TGCGCCAGCAGCCAAGAGACTAGCGGGAGGGTCACCTACAATGAGCAGTTCTTC.

This sequence joins TRBV15 and TRBJ1-4; 8 bases are a match to TRBD1. Germline loops: CDR1 LNHNV, CDR2 YYDKDF (reference sequence). This CDR3 contains 16 residues. The V segment lost 3 bases and the J segment 0 bases; nucleotides outside the gene matches: 3. The CDR3: CATSRPTGATNEKLFF. CDR3 in DNA: TGTGCCACCAGCAGGCCGACAGGGGCAACTAATGAAAAACTGTTTTTT.

This clone was seen only once. This chain links TRBV21-1 with TRBJ2-6. TRBV21-1 is recorded as a pseudogene. The CDR3 is made up of 16 amino acids. CDR3 protein: CASLHWGSSGANVLTF. DNA of the CDR3: TGTGCCAGCCTCCATTGGGGGTCCTCTGGGGCCAACGTCCTGACTTTC.

The rearrangement uses TRBV30 and TRBJ1-4, with 8 bases lining up with TRBD1. Germline CDR1 GTSNPN, CDR2 SVGIG (reference sequence). This CDR3 spans 13 amino acids. Trimming cost V 5 bases and J 6 bases; bases outside gene matches: 5. CDR3 coding DNA: TGTGCCTGGGGACAGGGCCAGTATGAAAAACTGTTTTTT. Amino acid sequence: CAWGQGQYEKLFF.